The 23 T cell receptor beta chains in this list originate from one sample, sequenced in a study of blood T cell repertoires in COVID-19. Some clones are missing from TCRdb's copy, which holds only in-frame ones; the method was immunoSEQ multiplex PCR. Among just over 150,000 clones listed, 80% to 90% were seen once. Sequencing was carried out using peripheral blood. Source of these receptors: a woman aged 40 to 50 with acute or convalescent COVID-19.

The chain recombines TRBV7-2 with TRBJ2-7; a weak D match, TRBD2 (5 bases). There are 15 residues in the CDR3. Trimming removed 4 bases from V and 0 bases from J, with 13 bases in between. Germline CDR1 and CDR2: SGHTA and FQGNSA. For the CDR3, the DNA is TGTGCCAGCAGCTCCCCTTTTGGGAGCTCCTACGAGCAGTACTTC. This translates into CASSSPFGSSYEQYF. Combining the CDR3 with reference TRBV7-2 and TRBJ2-7 gives the whole variable domain GAGVSQSPSNKVTEKGKDVELRCDPISGHTALYWYRQSLGQGLEFLIYFQGNSAPDKSGLPSDRFSAERTGGSVSTLTIQRTQQEDSAVYLCASSSPFGSSYEQYFGPGTRLTVT.

The CDR3 DNA is TGTGCCAGCAGCGTAGGTCAGGGGTTTAGCACTGAAGCTTTCTTT. Translated: CASSVGQGFSTEAFF. The chain carries TRBV9 and TRBJ1-1; perhaps TRBD1 as D (6 bases). Germline loops: CDR1 SGDLS, CDR2 YYNGEE. CDR3 size: 15 residues. V dropped 0 bases and J dropped 4 bases, with 13 bases sitting between them.

The rearrangement links TRBV30 to TRBJ1-4; 8 bases align to TRBD1. Germline loops: CDR1 GTSNPN, CDR2 SVGIG (reference sequence). The CDR3 extends over 17 amino acids. V lost 0 bases and J lost 6; bases outside the gene matches: 12. DNA for the CDR3: TGTGCCTGGAGTGTCCGTACCGGACAGGGTGCGGATGAAAAACTGTTTTTT. This sequence encodes CAWSVRTGQGADEKLFF.

This clone was detected once. V usage is TRBV27 and J usage is TRBJ2-7, with TRBD2 matching 7 bases. CDR3 length: 15 amino acids. After removal of 3 bases from V and 0 bases from J, the junction contained 5 bases not matched to a gene. Germline-derived CDR1 and CDR2 are MNHEY and SMNVEV (reference sequence). This chain's CDR3 is CASSFGGGNSYEQYF. The CDR3 DNA reads as TGTGCCAGCAGTTTTGGCGGGGGTAACTCCTACGAGCAGTACTTC.

The chain joins TRBV7-9 to TRBJ2-7; D ambiguous. The V gene lost 1 base and the J gene lost 5 bases, with 9 bases spanning the gap. The germline gives CDR1 SEHNR, CDR2 FQNEAQ (reference sequence). The CDR3 is made up of 13 amino acids. The CDR3 DNA reads TGTGCCAGCAGCTTAGTGGTACAGCACGAGCAGTACTTC. Translating it yields CASSLVVQHEQYF.

The chain has TRBV6-6 and TRBJ2-5, with D possibly being TRBD1 (6 bases). V was cut by 2 bases and J by 3 bases, with 7 bases left in between. Germline V lookup: CDR1 MNHNY, CDR2 SVGAGI (reference sequence). The CDR3 is made up of 13 amino acids. In nucleotides, the CDR3 is TGTGCCAGCAGTTACGGGACAAAAGAGACCCAGTACTTC. It yields the protein CASSYGTKETQYF.

V usage is TRBV5-1 and J usage is TRBJ2-2, with no clear D. Germline V gene lookup returns CDR1 SGHRS and CDR2 YFSETQ. The ends were cut back, 0 bases at V and 3 bases at J, with 9 bases in the middle. The CDR3 consists of 15 residues. The CDR3 region has the DNA TGCGCCAGCAGCTTGGGAAACCGGGACACCGGGGAGCTGTTTTTT. Protein product: CASSLGNRDTGELFF.

V gene TRBV30 combines with J gene TRBJ2-2, with 7 bases matching TRBD1. The length of the CDR3 is 15 residues. V lost 4 bases to trimming and J lost 5 bases; unmatched junction nucleotides: 10. CDR1 is GTSNPN and CDR2 is SVGIG in the germline V gene (reference sequence). The chain's CDR3 is CAWKNRGSATGELFF. The CDR3 DNA is TGTGCCTGGAAAAACAGGGGTTCGGCAACCGGGGAGCTGTTTTTT.

This chain joins TRBV11-2 and TRBJ2-6, with TRBD1 identical over 10 bases. Germline CDR1 SGHAT, CDR2 FQNNGV. V shed 3 bases and J 2 bases; nucleotides not matched to a gene: 7. This CDR3 is 18 amino acids long. The CDR3 DNA follows: TGTGCCAGCAGCTTTAGGGACAGGGGTGAGGCTGGGGCCAACGTCCTGACTTTC. Encoded protein: CASSFRDRGEAGANVLTF.

The rearrangement uses TRBV18 and TRBJ2-2; tentative D call: TRBD1 (5 bases). The CDR3 contains 14 residues. Germline CDR1 and CDR2: KGHSH and LQKENI. With 3 bases removed from V and 1 base from J, the gap between germline ends came to 6 bases. CDR3 DNA sequence: TGTGCCAGCTCACCGGGGCTGAACACCGGGGAGCTGTTTTTT. The encoded protein is CASSPGLNTGELFF. The full variable domain, rest sourced from reference TRBV18 and TRBJ2-2, is NAGVMQNPRHLVRRRGQEARLRCSPMKGHSHVYWYRQLPEEGLKFMVYLQKENIIDESGMPKERFSAEFPKEGPSILRIQQVVRGDSAAYFCASSPGLNTGELFFGEGSRLTVL.

About this clone: Compared with germline, one end of the junction differs, possibly owing to a read error. V and J are TRBV7-2 and TRBJ1-1; 9 bases fit TRBD1. The CDR3 spans 11 residues. Germline V lookup: CDR1 SGHTA, CDR2 FQGNSA. The CDR3 coding sequence is TGTGCCAGCAGCAACCGGGACAGGGCTCTCTTT. Protein product: CASSNRDRALF. The full variable domain, rest sourced from reference TRBV7-2 and TRBJ1-1, is GAGVSQSPSNKVTEKGKDVELRCDPISGHTALYWYRQSLGQGLEFLIYFQGNSAPDKSGLPSDRFSAERTGGSVSTLTIQRTQQEDSAVYLCASSNRDRALFGQGTRLTVV.

Of note for this clone: The sample carries other DNA sequences with the same CDR3. The chain links TRBV3-1 (or the pseudogene TRBV3-2) to TRBJ1-5; 9 nucleotides match TRBD1. The CDR3 sequence is 15 residues long. Trimming removed 1 base from V and 5 bases from J; junction bases left unmatched: 3. Germline V gene lookup returns CDR1 LGHDT and CDR2 YNNKEL (reference sequence). This CDR3 reads CASSQGTGGDQPQHF. CDR3 coding DNA: TGTGCCAGCAGCCAAGGCACAGGGGGCGATCAGCCCCAGCATTTT.

The chain is built from TRBV27 and TRBJ2-7; D call uncertain. The CDR3 has 12 amino acids. V was shortened by 5 bases and J by 0 bases, with 5 bases between the two germline ends. Germline CDR1 is MNHEY and CDR2 is SMNVEV (reference sequence). The CDR3 nucleotides read TGTGCCAGCAGTATCTACTCCTACGAGCAGTACTTC. Translation: CASSIYSYEQYF.

The chain employs TRBV7-9 and TRBJ2-1, with 8 positions matching TRBD1. With 5 bases clipped from V and 10 bases from J, the junction kept 10 bases outside the gene matches. The CDR3 has 14 residues. Germline V gene lookup returns CDR1 SEHNR and CDR2 FQNEAQ (reference sequence). The CDR3 is CASSLTSRGLEQFF. CDR3 bases: TGTGCCAGCAGCCTTACCAGCAGGGGGCTAGAGCAGTTCTTC.

This chain joins TRBV5-1 and TRBJ2-7; 7 bases fit TRBD1. The ends lost 4 bases at V and 4 bases at J; junction bases unmatched: 11. CDR1 is SGHRS and CDR2 is YFSETQ in the germline V gene. CDR3 length: 15 amino acids. CDR3 loop: CASSPRQGRAYEQYF. The CDR3 bases are TGCGCCAGCAGCCCGAGACAGGGTCGCGCTTACGAGCAGTACTTC.

This rearrangement joins TRBV4-1 to TRBJ1-4, with D maybe TRBD1 (5 bases). V lost 3 bases to trimming and J lost 13 bases, with 24 bases between them. The germline CDR1 and CDR2 sequences are MGHRA and YSYEKL. CDR3 length: 16 residues. The CDR3 reads CASSHPPDTGTGGLFF. The DNA of the CDR3 is TGCGCCAGCAGCCATCCTCCCGACACCGGGACGGGGGGACTGTTTTTT.

Here the CDR3 reads CASSRHSISGNTIYF. CDR3 sequence (DNA): TGTGCCAGCAGCCGTCACTCAATCTCTGGAAACACCATATATTTT. The gene calls are TRBV11-1 and TRBJ1-3; D unclear. Germline CDR1 reads SGHAT; CDR2 reads FQDESV (reference sequence). The CDR3 is 15 amino acids. Between the trimmed V and J ends, which lost 5 bases and 0 bases, there was a span of 11 bases.

The V gene is TRBV18, the J gene TRBJ1-1, with 9 bases lining up with TRBD1. Germline V CDR1 and CDR2: KGHSH, LQKENI. The V and J ends lost 6 bases and 6 bases, in that order; junction bases with no gene match: 8. There are 14 residues in the CDR3. In nucleotides, the CDR3 is TGTGCCAGCTCCCCAGGTACAGGGGGCCCTGAAGCTTTCTTT. Protein sequence: CASSPGTGGPEAFF.

A word on this clone: The junction and the germline gene differ at one end; a read error may be behind it. This chain uses TRBV10-2 with TRBJ1-5; 7 bases are a match to TRBD1. Per germline, CDR1 WSHSY and CDR2 SAAADI. This CDR3 is built from 18 residues. The DNA of the CDR3 is TGCGCCAGCACTGAGAGGCCCGGACAGGACCTTGGGGGAGGGCCCCAGCATTTT. Protein product: CASTERPGQDLGGGPQHF.

The chain carries TRBV28 and TRBJ2-4; D gene ambiguous. Trimming stripped 5 bases from V and 0 bases from J, with 8 bases between. There are 14 residues in the CDR3. From germline, CDR1 is MDHEN and CDR2 SYDVKM. The CDR3 sequence: CASSGSLAKNIQYF. The CDR3 DNA follows: TGTGCCAGCAGTGGCTCTTTAGCCAAAAACATTCAGTACTTC.

This clone appeared once. The chain links TRBV6-5 to TRBJ1-4; no clear D gene. CDR3 size: 14 residues. Looked up from germline, CDR1 is MNHEY and CDR2 is SVGAGI. The V and J ends lost 2 bases and 4 bases respectively, with 8 bases between them. CDR3 residues: CASSYGQVNEKLFF. The CDR3 coding sequence is TGTGCCAGCAGTTACGGGCAGGTTAATGAAAAACTGTTTTTT.

V and J are TRBV4-2 and TRBJ2-1; D possibly corresponds to TRBD1 (5 bases). This CDR3 comprises 16 residues. CDR1 is LGHNA, CDR2 YNFKEQ, per germline. V lost 2 bases and J lost 15, with 26 bases in between. The CDR3 nucleotides read TGTGCCAGCAGCCAAAGTGGCCCGATCACAGGACACGGTCTGTTCTTC. This gives the protein CASSQSGPITGHGLFF.

The sample holds a few counts of this clone. The V gene is TRBV11-3, the J gene TRBJ2-7; D is possibly TRBD1 (6 bases). The V end was cut by 2 bases, the J end by 2 bases, with 10 bases between. Germline-derived CDR1 and CDR2 are SGHNT and YENEEA. The CDR3 contains 14 residues. CDR3 residues: CASSLTTGTYEQYF. The CDR3 bases are TGTGCCAGCAGCTTAACAACAGGGACCTACGAGCAGTACTTC.